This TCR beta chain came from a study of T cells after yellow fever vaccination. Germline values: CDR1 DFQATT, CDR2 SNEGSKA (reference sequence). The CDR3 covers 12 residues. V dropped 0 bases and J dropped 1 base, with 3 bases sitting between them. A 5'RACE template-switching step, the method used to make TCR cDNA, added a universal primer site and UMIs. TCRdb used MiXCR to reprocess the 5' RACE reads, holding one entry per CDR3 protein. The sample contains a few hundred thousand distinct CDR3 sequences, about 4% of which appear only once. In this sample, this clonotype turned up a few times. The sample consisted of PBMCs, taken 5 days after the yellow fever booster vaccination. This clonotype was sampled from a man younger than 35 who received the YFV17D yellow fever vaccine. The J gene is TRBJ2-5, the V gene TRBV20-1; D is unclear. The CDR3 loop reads CSARERQETQYF. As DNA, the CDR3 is TGCAGTGCTAGAGAGCGCCAAGAGACCCAGTACTTC.